The entry that follows covers one T cell receptor (beta chain) sequence. Individual cDNA molecules received unique molecular identifiers in the library. TCRdb ran MiXCR on the RACE reads and lists one entry per CDR3 protein. The sample contains 75,000 to 90,000 distinct CDR3 sequences, 10% of which appear only once. Time point defined: patch test 1, 2 weeks after DPC sensitization. The treatment was: therapeutic diphenylcyclopropenone sensitization with weekly scalp DPC. These data originate in a study of human T cells and chemical hapten exposure. This clonotype originated in a woman aged 45 to 65 with alopecia areata. Some clones in this sample may be carry-over from other donors' samples. Sequences were derived from whole blood, sampled in connection with sensitization to the hapten diphenylcyclopropenone (DPC).

The CDR3 protein is CASKGGGAYNEQFF. CDR3 nucleotide sequence: TGTGCCAGCAAAGGCGGGGGCGCCTACAATGAGCAGTTCTTC. V is TRBV28 and J is TRBJ2-1, with D possibly being TRBD2 (7 bases). There are 14 residues in the CDR3. The V end lost 7 bases, the J end lost 2 bases, and 12 bases lay between the germline ends. Germline CDR1 MDHEN, CDR2 SYDVKM.